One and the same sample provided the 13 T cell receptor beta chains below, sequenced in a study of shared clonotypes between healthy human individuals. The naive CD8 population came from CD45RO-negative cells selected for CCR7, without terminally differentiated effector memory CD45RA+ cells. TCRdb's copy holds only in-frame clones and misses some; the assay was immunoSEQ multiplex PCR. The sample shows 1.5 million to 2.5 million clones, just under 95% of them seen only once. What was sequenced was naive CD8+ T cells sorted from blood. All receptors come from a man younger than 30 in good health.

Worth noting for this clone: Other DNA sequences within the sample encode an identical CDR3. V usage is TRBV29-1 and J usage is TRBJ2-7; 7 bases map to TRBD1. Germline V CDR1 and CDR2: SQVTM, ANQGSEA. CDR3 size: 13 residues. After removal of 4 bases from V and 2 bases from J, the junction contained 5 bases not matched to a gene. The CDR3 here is CSVVLQGAYEQYF. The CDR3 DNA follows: TGCAGCGTTGTTCTGCAGGGGGCCTACGAGCAGTACTTC.

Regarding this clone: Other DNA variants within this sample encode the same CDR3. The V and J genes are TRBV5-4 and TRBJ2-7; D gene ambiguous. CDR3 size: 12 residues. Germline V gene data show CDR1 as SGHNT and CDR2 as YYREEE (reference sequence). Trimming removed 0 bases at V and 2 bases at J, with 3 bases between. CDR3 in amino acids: CASSLAPYEQYF. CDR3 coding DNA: TGTGCCAGCAGCTTGGCCCCCTACGAGCAGTACTTC.

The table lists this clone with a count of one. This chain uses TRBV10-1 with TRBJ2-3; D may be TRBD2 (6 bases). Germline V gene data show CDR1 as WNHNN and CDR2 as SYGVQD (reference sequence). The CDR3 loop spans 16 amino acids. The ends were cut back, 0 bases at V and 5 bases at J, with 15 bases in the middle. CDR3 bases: TGCGCCAGCAGTGAGTCGGTAGGCGGGGAGGAAGATACGCAGTATTTT. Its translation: CASSESVGGEEDTQYF.

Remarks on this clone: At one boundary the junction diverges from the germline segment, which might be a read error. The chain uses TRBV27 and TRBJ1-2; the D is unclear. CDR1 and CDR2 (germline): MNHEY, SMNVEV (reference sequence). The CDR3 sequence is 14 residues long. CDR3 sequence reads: CASSLSAAYYGYTF. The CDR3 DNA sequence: TGTGCCAGCAGTCTATCAGCCGCTTACTATGGCTACACCTTC.

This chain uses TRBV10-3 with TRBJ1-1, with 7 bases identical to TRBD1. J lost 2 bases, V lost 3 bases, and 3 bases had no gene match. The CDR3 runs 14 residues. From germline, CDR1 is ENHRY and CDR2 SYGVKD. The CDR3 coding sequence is TGTGCCATCAGTGAAAACAGGGGAAACACTGAAGCTTTCTTT. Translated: CAISENRGNTEAFF.

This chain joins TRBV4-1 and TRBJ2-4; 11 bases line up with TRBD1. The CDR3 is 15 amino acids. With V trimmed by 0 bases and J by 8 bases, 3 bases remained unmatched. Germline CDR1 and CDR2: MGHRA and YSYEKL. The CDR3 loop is CASSQEDRGQDIQYF. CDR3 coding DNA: TGCGCCAGCAGCCAAGAGGACAGGGGGCAGGACATTCAGTACTTC.

Here the CDR3 reads CASSLGAGPRTDTQYF. The CDR3 DNA reads TGTGCCAGCAGTTTGGGAGCGGGGCCACGCACAGATACGCAGTATTTT. The chain links TRBV27 to TRBJ2-3, with 7 nucleotides matching TRBD2. This CDR3 contains 16 residues. Trimming took 3 bases from V and 1 from J; bases not matched to a gene: 7. Germline-derived CDR1 and CDR2 are MNHEY and SMNVEV (reference sequence).

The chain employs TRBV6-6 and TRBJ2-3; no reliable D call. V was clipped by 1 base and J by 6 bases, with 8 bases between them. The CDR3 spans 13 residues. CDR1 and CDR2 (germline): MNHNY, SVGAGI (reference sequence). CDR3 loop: CASSYFPVDTQYF. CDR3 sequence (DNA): TGTGCCAGCAGTTACTTCCCTGTGGATACGCAGTATTTT.

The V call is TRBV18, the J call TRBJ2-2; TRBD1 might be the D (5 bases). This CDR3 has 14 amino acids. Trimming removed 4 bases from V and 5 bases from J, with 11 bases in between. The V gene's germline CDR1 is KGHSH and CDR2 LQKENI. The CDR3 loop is CASSLSTGTGELFF. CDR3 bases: TGTGCCAGCTCACTTTCCACAGGTACCGGGGAGCTGTTTTTT.

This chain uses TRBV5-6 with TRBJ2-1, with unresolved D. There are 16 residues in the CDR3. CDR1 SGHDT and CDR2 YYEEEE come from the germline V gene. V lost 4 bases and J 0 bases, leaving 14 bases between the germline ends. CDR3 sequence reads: CASSVTQASSYNEQFF. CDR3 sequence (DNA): TGTGCCAGCAGCGTCACGCAGGCCAGCTCCTACAATGAGCAGTTCTTC.

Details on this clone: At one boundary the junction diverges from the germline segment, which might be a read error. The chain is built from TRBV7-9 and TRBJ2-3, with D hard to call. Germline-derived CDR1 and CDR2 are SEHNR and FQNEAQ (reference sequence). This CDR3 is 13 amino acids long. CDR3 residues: CASSLGVPETQYF. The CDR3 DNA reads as TGTGCCAGCAGCTTAGGGGTCCCAGAGACGCAGTATTTT.

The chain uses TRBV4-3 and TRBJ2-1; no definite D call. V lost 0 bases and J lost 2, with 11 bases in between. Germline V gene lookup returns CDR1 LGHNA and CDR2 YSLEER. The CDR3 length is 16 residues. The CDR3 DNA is TGCGCCAGCAGCCAAGATCCCGGGTTCCCCTACAATGAGCAGTTCTTC. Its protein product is CASSQDPGFPYNEQFF.

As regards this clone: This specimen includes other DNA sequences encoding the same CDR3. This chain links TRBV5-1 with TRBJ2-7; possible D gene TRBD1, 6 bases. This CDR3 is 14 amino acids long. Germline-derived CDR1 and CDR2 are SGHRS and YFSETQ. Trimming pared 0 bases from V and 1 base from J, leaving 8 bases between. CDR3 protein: CASSLETGSYEQYF. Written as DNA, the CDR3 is TGCGCCAGCAGCTTGGAAACAGGGTCCTACGAGCAGTACTTC.